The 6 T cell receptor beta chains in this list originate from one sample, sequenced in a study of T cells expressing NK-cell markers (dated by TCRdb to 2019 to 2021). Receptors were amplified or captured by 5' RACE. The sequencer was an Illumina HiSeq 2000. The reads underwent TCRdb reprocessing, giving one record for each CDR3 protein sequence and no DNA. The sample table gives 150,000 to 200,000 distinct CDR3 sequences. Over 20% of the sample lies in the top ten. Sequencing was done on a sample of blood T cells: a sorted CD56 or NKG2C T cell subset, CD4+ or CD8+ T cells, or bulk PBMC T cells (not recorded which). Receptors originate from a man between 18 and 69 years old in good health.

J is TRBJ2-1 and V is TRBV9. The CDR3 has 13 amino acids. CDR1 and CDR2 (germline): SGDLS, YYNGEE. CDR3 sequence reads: CASSVDSYNEQFF.

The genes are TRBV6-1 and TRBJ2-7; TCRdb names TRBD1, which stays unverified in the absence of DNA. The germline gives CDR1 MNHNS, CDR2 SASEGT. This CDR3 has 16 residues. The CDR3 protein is CASQEDGPPLSYEQYF.

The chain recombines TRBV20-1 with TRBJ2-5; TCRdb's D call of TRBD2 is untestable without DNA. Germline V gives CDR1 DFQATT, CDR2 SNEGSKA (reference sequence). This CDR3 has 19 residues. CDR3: CSAGPSETPFTIGQETQYF.

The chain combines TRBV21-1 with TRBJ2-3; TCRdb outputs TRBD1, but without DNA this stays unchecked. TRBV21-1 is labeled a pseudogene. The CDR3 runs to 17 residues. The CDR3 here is CASSTGTAIIFEDTQYF.

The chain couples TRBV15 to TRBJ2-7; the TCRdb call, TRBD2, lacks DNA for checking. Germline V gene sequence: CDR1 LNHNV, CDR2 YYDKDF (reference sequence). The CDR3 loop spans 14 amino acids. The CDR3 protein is CATRTSGETYEQYF.

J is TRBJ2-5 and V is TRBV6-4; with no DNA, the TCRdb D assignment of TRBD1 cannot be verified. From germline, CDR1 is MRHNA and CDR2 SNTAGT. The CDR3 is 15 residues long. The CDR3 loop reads CASSAGGGEGETQYF.